Shown below are 8 T cell receptor beta chains from a single sample sequenced in a study of blood T cell repertoires in COVID-19. Generated by immunoSEQ multiplex PCR, the TCRdb table keeps only in-frame clones and is missing some. The data contain 110,000 to 150,000 clones, 70% to 90% of them singletons. The material sequenced was peripheral blood. The receptors stem from a woman of 80 years or more with acute or convalescent COVID-19.

The chain combines TRBV18 with TRBJ1-6; D is perhaps TRBD1 (5 bases). Germline lookup yields CDR1 KGHSH and CDR2 LQKENI. V shed 4 bases and J shed 6 bases, with 10 bases lying between them. The CDR3 extends over 14 amino acids. The CDR3 reads CASSLDNSNSPLHF. Here the CDR3 DNA reads TGTGCCAGCTCACTGGACAACTCTAATTCACCCCTCCACTTT. The full variable domain, completed using reference TRBV18 and TRBJ1-6, is NAGVMQNPRHLVRRRGQEARLRCSPMKGHSHVYWYRQLPEEGLKFMVYLQKENIIDESGMPKERFSAEFPKEGPSILRIQQVVRGDSAAYFCASSLDNSNSPLHFGNGTRLTVT.

The chain uses TRBV9 and TRBJ1-2, with D possibly matching TRBD1 (6 bases). V was cut by 0 bases and J by 1 base, with 10 bases left in between. The CDR3 is made up of 15 amino acids. Germline lookup yields CDR1 SGDLS and CDR2 YYNGEE. The CDR3 is CASSVDPQGNYGYTF. In DNA, the CDR3 is TGTGCCAGCAGCGTAGACCCACAGGGTAACTATGGCTACACCTTC.

The chain is built from TRBV7-6 and TRBJ1-1, with D unresolved. Trimming removed 5 bases from V and 3 bases from J, with 16 bases in between. CDR1 and CDR2 (germline): SGHVS, FNYEAQ. The CDR3 has 15 residues. The CDR3 bases are TGTGCCAGCAGCCTAGAGCTTGGGCTATACACTGAAGCTTTCTTT. Its translation is CASSLELGLYTEAFF.

This chain uses TRBV2 with TRBJ2-7; D is ambiguous. V lost 6 bases and J 5 bases, leaving 8 bases between the germline ends. The CDR3 covers 11 residues. Germline CDR1 and CDR2: SNHLY and FYNNEI. CDR3: CASSSLHEQYF. CDR3 DNA sequence: TGTGCCAGCAGCTCCCTACACGAGCAGTACTTC.

V usage is TRBV5-1 and J usage is TRBJ1-2, with 8 bases fitting TRBD1. V lost 4 bases, J lost 5 bases, and 7 bases stayed unmatched. The CDR3 covers 14 residues. From germline, CDR1 is SGHRS and CDR2 YFSETQ. CDR3 loop: CASSTPDRVYGYTF. CDR3 nucleotides: TGCGCCAGCAGCACACCGGACAGGGTTTATGGCTACACCTTC. The whole variable domain, filled in from reference TRBV5-1 and TRBJ1-2, reads KAGVTQTPRYLIKTRGQQVTLSCSPISGHRSVSWYQQTPGQGLQFLFEYFSETQRNKGNFPGRFSGRQFSNSRSEMNVSTLELGDSALYLCASSTPDRVYGYTFGSGTRLTVV.

V gene TRBV18 combines with J gene TRBJ1-1, with D possibly being TRBD1 (5 bases). The CDR3 runs to 12 residues. Germline CDR1 and CDR2: KGHSH and LQKENI. Trimming took off 1 base at V and 8 bases at J, with 8 bases between the two ends. In nucleotides, the CDR3 is TGTGCCAGCTCACCACGGACACGGGAAGCTTTCTTT. Translated, it gives CASSPRTREAFF.

V gene TRBV7-3 combines with J gene TRBJ2-3, with 10 positions matching TRBD2. CDR3 length: 14 residues. Losses at the gene ends were 4 bases for V and 4 bases for J; bases not matched to a gene: 2. Germline V CDR1 and CDR2: SGHTA, FQGTGA. The CDR3 region has the DNA TGTGCCAGCAGCTCGCTAGCGGGAGCAGATACGCAGTATTTT. It yields the protein CASSSLAGADTQYF.

The chain employs TRBV5-6 and TRBJ1-2; no clear D gene. The CDR3 covers 18 residues. The germline V gene encodes CDR1 SGHDT and CDR2 YYEEEE. Trimming cost V 4 bases and J 3 bases, with 25 bases left between them. The CDR3 sequence is CASSIGLRGSSRDYGYTF. CDR3 sequence (DNA): TGTGCCAGCAGCATTGGCCTGCGGGGTTCGTCGAGAGACTATGGCTACACCTTC.